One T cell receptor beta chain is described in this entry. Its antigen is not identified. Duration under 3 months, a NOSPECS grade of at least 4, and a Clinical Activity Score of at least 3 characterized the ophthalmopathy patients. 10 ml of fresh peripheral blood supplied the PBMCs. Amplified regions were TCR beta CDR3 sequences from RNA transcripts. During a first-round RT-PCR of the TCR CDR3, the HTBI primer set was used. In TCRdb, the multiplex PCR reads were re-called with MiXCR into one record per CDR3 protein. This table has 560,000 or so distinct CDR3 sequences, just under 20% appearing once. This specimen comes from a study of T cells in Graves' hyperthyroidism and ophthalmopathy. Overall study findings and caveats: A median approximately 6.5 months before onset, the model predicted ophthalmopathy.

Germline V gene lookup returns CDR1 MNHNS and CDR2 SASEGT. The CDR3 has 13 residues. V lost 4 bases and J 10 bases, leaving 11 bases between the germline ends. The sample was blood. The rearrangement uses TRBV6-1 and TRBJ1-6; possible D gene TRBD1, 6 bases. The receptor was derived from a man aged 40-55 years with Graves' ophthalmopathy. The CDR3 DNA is TGTGCCAGCAGTGTCAGGGGCGACTCACCCCTCCACTTT. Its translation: CASSVRGDSPLHF.